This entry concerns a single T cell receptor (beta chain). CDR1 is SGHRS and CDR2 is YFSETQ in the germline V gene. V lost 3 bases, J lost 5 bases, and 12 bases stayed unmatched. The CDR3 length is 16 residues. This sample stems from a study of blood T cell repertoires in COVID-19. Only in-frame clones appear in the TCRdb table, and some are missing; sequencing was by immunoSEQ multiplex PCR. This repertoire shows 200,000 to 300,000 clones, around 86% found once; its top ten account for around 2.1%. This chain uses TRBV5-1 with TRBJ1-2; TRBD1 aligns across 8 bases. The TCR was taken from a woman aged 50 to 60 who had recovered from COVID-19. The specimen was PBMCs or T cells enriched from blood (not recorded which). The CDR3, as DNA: TGCGCCAGCAGCTCGAGGACAGGGAATAACCCGTATGGCTACACCTTC. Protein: CASSSRTGNNPYGYTF.